This TCR beta chain was obtained from a study of Ad26.COV2.S vaccination and SARS-CoV-2 variants. Study-level points and caveats: Estimates derived from TCR breadth and depth analyses may have underestimated total T cell responses. People who got the vaccine or the placebo had similar non-spike TCR breadth.

CDR3 length: 13 residues. The ends were cut back, 1 base at V and 2 bases at J, with 5 bases in the middle. Germline CDR1 reads SEHNR; CDR2 reads FQNEAQ (reference sequence). Produced via immunoSEQ multiplex PCR; TCRdb's table is partial and in-frame only. Of 120,000 to 150,000 clones listed, more than 80% were seen once; the top ten hold 5%. This clone was observed a handful of times. Antigen unknown. The source is a human donor who had recovered from COVID-19. The material was peripheral blood, obtained after recovery from COVID-19. The chain is built from TRBV7-9 and TRBJ1-1, with D hard to call. The CDR3 spells CASSLGDNTEAFF. CDR3 DNA sequence: TGTGCCAGCAGCTTAGGGGATAACACTGAAGCTTTCTTT. The full variable domain, its missing parts supplied by reference TRBV7-9 and TRBJ1-1, is DTGVSQNPRHKITKRGQNVTFRCDPISEHNRLYWYRQTLGQGPEFLTYFQNEAQLEKSRLLSDRFSAERPKGSFSTLEIQRTEQGDSAMYLCASSLGDNTEAFFGQGTRLTVV.